Listed here are 28 T cell receptor beta chains from one sample, sequenced in a study of T cell repertoires in cytomegalovirus infection. TCRdb independently ran MiXCR on the reads; one entry per CDR3 protein. The table has fewer than 700,000 distinct CDR3 sequences, roughly 24% seen once; the top ten hold less than 9.5%. The sample taken for sequencing was CD8+ T cells from PBMCs. Receptors originate from a human donor in good health (CMV status not recorded). Some clones in this sample may be carry-over from other donors' samples.

V and J are TRBV29-1 and TRBJ2-1; D is possibly TRBD1 (6 bases). The germline CDR1 and CDR2 sequences are SQVTM and ANQGSEA. Trimming took 1 base from V and 0 from J, leaving 13 bases between them. The CDR3 is made up of 16 amino acids. CDR3 DNA: TGCAGCGTTGAAGGGGTGACAGGTAGCTCCTACAATGAGCAGTTCTTC. It yields the protein CSVEGVTGSSYNEQFF.

Notes on this clonotype: One end of the junction does not line up with germline, which may come from a read error. The chain recombines TRBV7-9 with TRBJ2-2; 7 bases match TRBD1. CDR1 and CDR2 from the germline V gene are SEHNR and FQNEAQ (reference sequence). The CDR3 totals 18 residues. CDR3 in amino acids: CASSSLPPGQLNTGELLF. In nucleotides, the CDR3 is TGTGCCAGCAGCTCTCTACCCCCGGGACAGCTTAACACCGGGGAGCTGTTATTT.

The chain has TRBV29-1 and TRBJ2-1, with D tentatively TRBD2 (6 bases). Trimming removed 6 bases at V and 12 bases at J, with 15 bases between. Germline CDR1 reads SQVTM; CDR2 reads ANQGSEA. The CDR3 totals 11 residues. The CDR3: CSVEQAGWQFF. CDR3 in DNA: TGCAGCGTAGAGCAGGCGGGGTGGCAGTTCTTC.

The chain combines TRBV4-1 with TRBJ2-2; a possible D gene is TRBD2 (6 bases). This CDR3 is built from 14 residues. Germline CDR1 is MGHRA and CDR2 is YSYEKL. V was cut by 1 base and J by 5 bases, with 8 bases left in between. CDR3 protein: CASSQVGGTGELFF. The CDR3 DNA is TGCGCCAGCAGCCAAGTCGGGGGAACCGGGGAGCTGTTTTTT.

The chain joins TRBV2 to TRBJ1-2, with 11 nucleotides matching TRBD1. Trimming took 6 bases from V and 6 from J; bases not matched to a gene: 9. The CDR3 length is 15 residues. The germline V gene has CDR1 SNHLY and CDR2 FYNNEI. CDR3 DNA: TGTGCCAGCAGCCCCAAGGACAGGGGGCTCAATGGCTACACCTTC. It encodes CASSPKDRGLNGYTF.

The CDR3 here is CASSGWTGTSTYNEQFF. The CDR3 coding sequence is TGTGCCAGCAGCGGATGGACCGGGACTAGCACCTACAATGAGCAGTTCTTC. The rearrangement links TRBV7-9 to TRBJ2-1; TRBD2 matches at 9 bases. Per the germline V gene, CDR1 is SEHNR and CDR2 is FQNEAQ (reference sequence). CDR3 length: 17 residues. Trimming removed 5 bases from V and 2 bases from J; junction bases left unmatched: 10.

This clonotype was picked up a small number of times. The J gene is TRBJ1-1, the V gene TRBV20-1; 7 nucleotides agree with TRBD1. The J segment lost 4 bases and the V segment lost 0 bases, leaving 11 bases of the junction unmatched. The CDR3 runs to 16 residues. Germline V lookup: CDR1 DFQATT, CDR2 SNEGSKA (reference sequence). The CDR3 nucleotides are TGCAGTGCTAGAGACACGGTGACAGGGCGGCGCACTGAAGCTTTCTTT. Translation gives CSARDTVTGRRTEAFF.

This chain connects TRBV20-1 to TRBJ1-2; the D is unclear. The CDR3 is 11 amino acids. The germline V gene has CDR1 DFQATT and CDR2 SNEGSKA (reference sequence). Trimming took off 1 base at V and 6 bases at J, with 6 bases between the two ends. The CDR3 DNA sequence: TGCAGTGCTAGAGCTCAGCATGGCTACACCTTC. Translation gives CSARAQHGYTF.

This clonotype came up a few times. V gene TRBV10-3 combines with J gene TRBJ1-5; D is ambiguous. This CDR3 contains 14 residues. Deletions cut 3 bases from V and 5 bases from J, with 11 bases between. Germline V CDR1 and CDR2: ENHRY, SYGVKD. As DNA, the CDR3 is TGTGCCATCAGTGATTTAACCAACGATCAGCCCCAGCATTTT. Its protein is CAISDLTNDQPQHF.

This clonotype was recorded many times. The V gene is TRBV7-9, the J gene TRBJ1-1; D is unclear. Trimming cost V 4 bases and J 8 bases, with 11 bases left between them. The CDR3 covers 12 residues. Per the germline V gene, CDR1 is SEHNR and CDR2 is FQNEAQ (reference sequence). CDR3: CASSSLGLEAFF. For the CDR3, the DNA is TGTGCCAGCAGCTCGCTAGGACTGGAAGCTTTCTTT. The full variable domain, with the rest looked up from reference TRBV7-9 and TRBJ1-1, is DTGVSQNPRHKITKRGQNVTFRCDPISEHNRLYWYRQTLGQGPEFLTYFQNEAQLEKSRLLSDRFSAERPKGSFSTLEIQRTEQGDSAMYLCASSSLGLEAFFGQGTRLTVV.

V gene TRBV29-1 combines with J gene TRBJ1-1, with D uncertain. This CDR3 is built from 11 residues. V was trimmed by 6 bases and J by 8 bases, leaving 13 bases between them. CDR1 and CDR2 from the germline V gene are SQVTM and ANQGSEA. The CDR3 DNA follows: TGCAGCGTCCACGACGTGAGCGAAGCTTTCTTT. Translated, it gives CSVHDVSEAFF.

The chain recombines TRBV5-6 with TRBJ2-1, with 9 bases lining up with TRBD2. The CDR3 contains 14 residues. Germline V gene sequence: CDR1 SGHDT, CDR2 YYEEEE. The J segment lost 10 bases and the V segment lost 0 bases, leaving 5 bases of the junction unmatched. CDR3 in DNA: TGTGCCAGCAGCTTGGCTAGCGGGGACGGAGAGCAGTTCTTC. Translating gives CASSLASGDGEQFF.

The V gene is TRBV27, the J gene TRBJ2-2; D ambiguous. This CDR3 has 16 amino acids. The V and J ends lost 5 bases and 5 bases respectively, with 18 bases between them. The V gene's germline CDR1 is MNHEY and CDR2 SMNVEV (reference sequence). Written as DNA, the CDR3 is TGTGCCAGCAGTCTCGTCTGGAGCCCCAGGACCGGGGAGCTGTTTTTT. The encoded protein is CASSLVWSPRTGELFF.

Only a few counts were recorded for this clonotype. The CDR3 reads CASSTRTGLTDTQYF. CDR3 DNA sequence: TGTGCCAGTAGTACCCGGACAGGGCTCACAGATACGCAGTATTTT. V gene TRBV19 combines with J gene TRBJ2-3; TRBD1 matches at 8 bases. The CDR3 consists of 15 residues. V lost 4 bases and J lost 2; bases outside the gene matches: 5. CDR1 LNHDA and CDR2 SQIVND come from the germline V gene (reference sequence).

This chain uses TRBV20-1 with TRBJ2-1, with D perhaps TRBD2 (6 bases). V was clipped by 3 bases and J by 3 bases, with 21 bases between them. Per germline, CDR1 DFQATT and CDR2 SNEGSKA (reference sequence). The CDR3 extends over 17 amino acids. CDR3 sequence: CSASTAWVGGDYNEQFF. As DNA, the CDR3 is TGCAGTGCTAGTACCGCTTGGGTCGGAGGGGACTACAATGAGCAGTTCTTC.

The chain employs TRBV7-9 and TRBJ2-7; 12 bases align to TRBD2. This CDR3 region has 14 residues. Germline V CDR1 and CDR2: SEHNR, FQNEAQ (reference sequence). J lost 7 bases, V lost 4 bases, and 5 bases had no gene match. CDR3 amino acids: CASSSTSGGREQYF. In DNA, the CDR3 is TGTGCCAGCAGCTCGACTAGCGGGGGCCGGGAGCAGTACTTC.

This clonotype was seen a single time. The V gene is TRBV7-9, the J gene TRBJ2-1; D possibly matches TRBD1 or TRBD2 (5 bases each). This CDR3 spans 14 amino acids. V lost 5 bases, J lost 7 bases, and 15 bases lay in between. Germline assignment: CDR1 SEHNR and CDR2 FQNEAQ (reference sequence). The CDR3 DNA sequence: TGTGCCAGCAGCCCCGGGATAGGGACGAATGAGCAGTTCTTC. Translating it yields CASSPGIGTNEQFF. The whole variable domain, remainder taken from reference TRBV7-9 and TRBJ2-1, is DTGVSQNPRHKITKRGQNVTFRCDPISEHNRLYWYRQTLGQGPEFLTYFQNEAQLEKSRLLSDRFSAERPKGSFSTLEIQRTEQGDSAMYLCASSPGIGTNEQFFGPGTRLTVL.

This clonotype was counted many times. The rearrangement uses TRBV7-8 and TRBJ2-5; maybe TRBD2 (5 bases). Trimming pared 1 base from V and 4 bases from J, leaving 19 bases between. CDR1 SGHVS and CDR2 FQNEAQ come from the germline V gene. The CDR3 is made up of 17 amino acids. The DNA for the CDR3 is TGTGCCAGCAGCTTAGGGCAACGAACGGGGTCTGGAGAGACCCAGTACTTC. Its translation: CASSLGQRTGSGETQYF.

This clonotype showed up many times. This sequence joins TRBV7-6 and TRBJ2-3; D is possibly TRBD2 (6 bases). The germline gives CDR1 SGHVS, CDR2 FNYEAQ. The CDR3 is 14 residues long. Trimming removed 5 bases from V and 4 bases from J, with 13 bases in between. Written as DNA, the CDR3 is TGTGCCAGCAGCCGACTAGATCGAGCAGATACGCAGTATTTT. This translates into CASSRLDRADTQYF.

The chain has TRBV6-5 and TRBJ2-4, with 14 bases identical to TRBD2. Germline CDR1 reads MNHEY; CDR2 reads SVGAGI. The CDR3 is 16 amino acids. The ends lost 6 bases at V and 6 bases at J; junction bases unmatched: 7. For the CDR3, the DNA is TGTGCCAGCAGCAAGACTAGCGGGGGGGCTGTAAACATTCAGTACTTC. This sequence encodes CASSKTSGGAVNIQYF.

This clonotype was observed a handful of times. The V gene is TRBV14, the J gene TRBJ2-1; no reliable D call. Germline CDR1 and CDR2: SGHDN and FVKESK. V gave up 4 bases and J gave up 8 bases, with 15 bases separating them. The CDR3 runs to 14 residues. The CDR3 protein is CASSPYSDRDEQFF. In DNA, the CDR3 is TGTGCCAGCAGCCCCTATTCCGATCGGGATGAGCAGTTCTTC.

V usage is TRBV2 and J usage is TRBJ1-1; D is uncertain. The length of the CDR3 is 16 residues. The V gene lost 7 bases and the J gene lost 5 bases, with 23 bases spanning the gap. CDR1 and CDR2 from the germline V gene are SNHLY and FYNNEI. The CDR3 coding sequence is TGTGCCAGCAAAGGCGACTTCGGCGGCGCGGGGACTGAAGCTTTCTTT. This sequence encodes CASKGDFGGAGTEAFF.

Ten or more counts support this clonotype. V gene TRBV7-9 combines with J gene TRBJ2-1; D is perhaps TRBD2 (6 bases). Germline V lookup: CDR1 SEHNR, CDR2 FQNEAQ (reference sequence). Trimming shortened V by 5 bases and J by 12 bases, and 32 bases separated the two germline ends. This CDR3 region has 18 residues. The CDR3 protein is CASSPNTKGTSSRGGQFF. The CDR3 DNA is TGTGCCAGCAGCCCAAACACCAAAGGGACCTCTAGTCGGGGAGGGCAGTTCTTC.

This clonotype was detected many times. The rearrangement joins TRBV7-6 to TRBJ2-1; D may be TRBD1 or TRBD2 (5 bases each). This CDR3 is built from 11 residues. The germline gives CDR1 SGHVS, CDR2 FNYEAQ. V dropped 8 bases and J dropped 5 bases, with 7 bases sitting between them. DNA for the CDR3: TGTGCCAGCGGGGGTAACAATGAGCAGTTCTTC. Its translation is CASGGNNEQFF.

This clonotype was seen at least ten times. The rearrangement links TRBV6-5 to TRBJ2-6; perhaps D is TRBD1 or TRBD2 (5 bases each). The germline gives CDR1 MNHEY, CDR2 SVGAGI. The CDR3 covers 15 residues. V was cut by 0 bases and J by 13 bases, with 16 bases left in between. The CDR3 sequence is CASSYSNGVDMVLTF. The CDR3 DNA is TGTGCCAGCAGTTACTCGAACGGGGTGGACATGGTCCTGACTTTC.

The chain uses TRBV6-5 and TRBJ2-1; 7 bases map to TRBD2. Germline values: CDR1 MNHEY, CDR2 SVGAGI. This CDR3 contains 14 residues. Trimming took 6 bases from V and 4 from J; bases not matched to a gene: 6. CDR3 amino acids: CASSKGGGYNEQFF. The CDR3 region has the DNA TGTGCCAGCAGCAAGGGCGGGGGTTACAATGAGCAGTTCTTC.

This chain uses TRBV27 with TRBJ2-3, with D perhaps TRBD1 (5 bases). CDR3 length: 14 amino acids. The germline V gene encodes CDR1 MNHEY and CDR2 SMNVEV (reference sequence). Trimming pared 3 bases from V and 3 bases from J, leaving 10 bases between. The CDR3 sequence: CASSFGAGTDTQYF. The CDR3 DNA reads as TGTGCCAGCAGTTTTGGGGCTGGGACAGATACGCAGTATTTT.

This clonotype was detected many times. The J gene is TRBJ1-3, the V gene TRBV7-2; unclear D gene. Per the germline V gene, CDR1 is SGHTA and CDR2 is FQGNSA. The CDR3 runs to 15 residues. The V and J ends lost 5 bases and 0 bases respectively, with 11 bases between them. CDR3 sequence reads: CASSLNRYSGNTIYF. As DNA, the CDR3 is TGTGCCAGCAGCCTAAACAGATACTCTGGAAACACCATATATTTT.